The subject of this entry is one T cell receptor (beta chain). The antigen remains unidentified. Trimming took off 5 bases at V and 3 bases at J, with 16 bases between the two ends. Germline lookup yields CDR1 MNHNS and CDR2 SASEGT. The CDR3 consists of 15 residues. This sample stems from a study of cytomegalovirus exposure and HLA in healthy donors. The study ran its PCR with 60 Vbeta and 13 Jbeta primers. Original methodology: Later, an analysis found some 80 million unique TCR beta chains, and about 10 million of these were shared. TCRdb's copy holds only in-frame clones and misses some; the assay was immunoSEQ multiplex PCR. V and J calls and clone size are given by that table; D and trimming were obtained from the DNA. Of 100,000 to 150,000 clones in the sample, around three quarters were seen once. Study-wide results and caveats: Serostatus for CMV was the only available immune exposure information. In a later analysis, a missense DCLRE1C variant was linked to TCR beta V- and J-gene trimming. Presence/absence results assume similar sequencing depth per donor, which may not hold.

V gene TRBV6-1 combines with J gene TRBJ2-5; possible D gene TRBD2, 5 bases. The TCR originated in a man aged 40-55 years in good health and CMV-seronegative. Sample: PBMCs. The CDR3 here is CASSPIISGKETQYF. CDR3 coding DNA: TGTGCCAGCAGTCCGATTATCTCGGGGAAAGAGACCCAGTACTTC.